Shown below are 10 T cell receptor beta chains from a single sample sequenced in a study of blood T cells in healthy people across ages. With a J-beta primer mix and a sample-barcoded 5' primer, a second PCR ran about 6 to 11 cycles. One entry per CDR3 protein, called by TCRdb with MiXCR from the 5' RACE reads. Here the sample spans about 830,000 distinct CDR3 sequences, roughly 50% being singletons. What was sequenced was blood. Receptor source: a man aged 30 to 45 in good health.

A note on this clonotype: The DNA is omitted, as the CDR3 cannot be located on it reliably, and the CDR3 follows TCRdb's listing. The genes are TRBV7-3 and TRBJ2-4; whether TRBD1, the table's D call, matches the DNA was not checked. From germline, CDR1 is SGHTA and CDR2 FQGTGA. 14 amino acids form the CDR3, both terminal residues included. Here the CDR3 reads CASSFGPGENIQYF.

This clonotype has a handful of counts. The V gene is TRBV5-1, the J gene TRBJ2-4; 10 bases fit TRBD2. The end of the DNA aligns better with TRBJ2-7, so the J call may be wrong. The germline V gene has CDR1 SGHRS and CDR2 YFSETQ. CDR3 length: 15 residues. The CDR3: CASSTGGTSVYEQYF. CDR3 in DNA: TGCGCCAGCAGCACGGGAGGGACTAGCGTGTACGAGCAGTACTTC.

The chain uses TRBV7-2 and TRBJ2-1, with 7 positions matching TRBD2. CDR1 SGHTA and CDR2 FQGNSA come from the germline V gene. This CDR3 spans 14 amino acids. V dropped 1 base and J dropped 6; count of bases not matched to a gene: 3. CDR3 nucleotides: TGTGCCAGCAGCTTAGTACTAGCGCCCAATGAGCAGTTCTTC. Translation gives CASSLVLAPNEQFF.

The chain links TRBV18 to TRBJ1-1; no clear D. Trimming pared 5 bases from V and 3 bases from J, leaving 13 bases between. CDR1 is KGHSH, CDR2 LQKENI, per germline. The CDR3 totals 14 residues. The CDR3 sequence is CASSSNPGDTEAFF. The CDR3 coding sequence is TGTGCCAGCTCATCAAATCCGGGAGACACTGAAGCTTTCTTT.

This chain uses TRBV9 with TRBJ2-5, with no clear D. The J call may be mistaken, given a closer DNA end match to TRBJ2-7. The CDR3 is made up of 13 amino acids. Germline loops: CDR1 SGDLS, CDR2 YYNGEE. CDR3 amino acids: CASSVQSLGEQYF. CDR3 sequence (DNA): TGTGCCAGCAGCGTGCAGAGTCTTGGCGAGCAGTACTTC.

The V call is TRBV20-1, the J call TRBJ1-2; TRBD1 is a possible D gene (5 bases). Germline CDR1 and CDR2: DFQATT and SNEGSKA (reference sequence). This CDR3 is built from 14 residues. Trimming took 6 bases from V and 6 from J, leaving 20 bases between them. The DNA of the CDR3 is TGCAGTGCAACACGGGACCTGGGAAAGCATGGCTACACCTTC. This codes for CSATRDLGKHGYTF.

V is TRBV20-1 and J is TRBJ1-2; TRBD1 is a possible D gene (5 bases). Germline V gene lookup returns CDR1 DFQATT and CDR2 SNEGSKA (reference sequence). The CDR3 totals 15 residues. Trimming took 0 bases from V and 8 from J, leaving 19 bases between them. CDR3 sequence (DNA): TGCAGTGCTAGAGATATACGACAGCCGAAGGGCGGCTACACCTTC. This codes for CSARDIRQPKGGYTF.

The V gene is TRBV7-2, the J gene TRBJ2-7; the D gene is possibly TRBD1 (5 bases). The better agreement between TRBJ2-5 and the DNA end casts doubt on the J call. The CDR3 has 17 residues. Germline loops: CDR1 SGHTA, CDR2 FQGNSA. CDR3 in DNA: TGTGCCAGCAGCTTCGTGAGCAAGGGTGGGAAGGGGGAGACCCAGTACTTC. Its translation: CASSFVSKGGKGETQYF.

The genes are TRBV7-2 and TRBJ2-3; the D gene could be TRBD1 or TRBD2 (5 bases each). Trimming took off 3 bases at V and 1 base at J, with 11 bases between the two ends. The CDR3 is made up of 15 amino acids. Looked up from germline, CDR1 is SGHTA and CDR2 is FQGNSA. CDR3 sequence: CASSFRLGGTDTQYF. DNA of the CDR3: TGTGCCAGCAGCTTCCGACTGGGGGGCACAGATACGCAGTATTTT.

This clonotype turned up a few times. The rearrangement joins TRBV4-1 to TRBJ2-1; the match to TRBD2 covers 14 bases. Trimming removed 4 bases from V and 5 bases from J; junction bases left unmatched: 4. CDR1 is MGHRA, CDR2 YSYEKL, per germline. This CDR3 is built from 16 residues. CDR3 sequence (DNA): TGCGCCAGCAGCCCCGGACTAGCGGGAGGCAACAATGAGCAGTTCTTC. Protein sequence: CASSPGLAGGNNEQFF.